These 7 T cell receptor beta chains were sequenced from one sample in a study of blood T cell repertoires in COVID-19. Sequencing was performed with immunoSEQ multiplex PCR; in TCRdb, only in-frame clones are kept and a portion is missing. Of about 130,000 clones in the sample, 84% were seen once. The sequencing input was peripheral blood. All receptors derive from a human donor in a cohort sampled during active COVID-19.

CDR3 DNA sequence: TGTGCCAGCAGCTTAACGGGGACTAGCGCCACAGATACGCAGTATTTT. Protein sequence: CASSLTGTSATDTQYF. This chain links TRBV7-3 with TRBJ2-3; 10 bases align to TRBD2. Unmatched junction bases numbered 2, after V lost 0 bases and J lost 2 bases. The CDR3 covers 16 residues. CDR1 and CDR2 (germline): SGHTA, FQGTGA. The entire variable domain, with the rest obtained from reference TRBV7-3 and TRBJ2-3, is as follows: GAGVSQTPSNKVTEKGKYVELRCDPISGHTALYWYRQSLGQGPEFLIYFQGTGAADDSGLPNDRFFAVRPEGSVSTLKIQRTERGDSAVYLCASSLTGTSATDTQYFGPGTRLTVL.

V usage is TRBV5-1 and J usage is TRBJ1-5, with D uncertain. Germline CDR1 SGHRS, CDR2 YFSETQ. The length of the CDR3 is 14 residues. Between the trimmed V and J ends, which lost 0 bases and 5 bases, there was a span of 9 bases. The chain's CDR3 is CASSLGGRDQPQHF. The CDR3 coding sequence is TGCGCCAGCAGCTTGGGCGGCCGAGATCAGCCCCAGCATTTT.

This rearrangement joins TRBV30 to TRBJ1-3; D is possibly TRBD1 (6 bases). Trimming cost V 3 bases and J 2 bases, with 14 bases left between them. The CDR3 is 15 residues long. Germline CDR1 is GTSNPN and CDR2 is SVGIG (reference sequence). CDR3 nucleotides: TGTGCCTGGAGCGGAAGGGGGGGAACTGGAAACACCATATATTTT. Amino acids: CAWSGRGGTGNTIYF. The variable domain in full, completed from reference TRBV30 and TRBJ1-3, reads SQTIHQWPATLVQPVGSPLSLECTVEGTSNPNLYWYRQAAGRGLQLLFYSVGIGQISSEVPQNLSASRPQDRQFILSSKKLLLSDSGFYLCAWSGRGGTGNTIYFGEGSWLTVV.

V and J are TRBV4-2 and TRBJ1-2; the D is unclear. This CDR3 is 13 amino acids long. The germline V gene encodes CDR1 LGHNA and CDR2 YNFKEQ. Trimming removed 1 base from V and 7 bases from J, with 10 bases in between. CDR3: CASSQVDSGGYTF. DNA for the CDR3: TGTGCCAGCAGCCAAGTTGATTCCGGTGGCTACACCTTC.

The rearrangement joins TRBV30 to TRBJ1-1; maybe TRBD1 (6 bases). V lost 2 bases, J lost 5 bases, and 18 bases lay in between. The CDR3 sequence is 15 residues long. Germline CDR1 and CDR2: GTSNPN and SVGIG (reference sequence). The CDR3 region has the DNA TGTGCCTGGAGTATCAAAACAGGGTCGGTTACTGAAGCTTTCTTT. Amino acids: CAWSIKTGSVTEAFF.

This clone was counted a single time. The CDR3 DNA reads TGTGCCACCAGACAGGTAGAGCTCACCATATATTTT. Residues: CATRQVELTIYF. This chain connects TRBV24-1 to TRBJ1-3; D is possibly TRBD1 (5 bases). V was clipped by 7 bases and J by 9 bases, with 12 bases between them. Germline CDR1 KGHDR, CDR2 SFDVKD. The CDR3 covers 12 residues.

V usage is TRBV3-1 (or the pseudogene TRBV3-2) and J usage is TRBJ1-2; 7 nucleotides align to TRBD1. The CDR3 is made up of 13 amino acids. The V gene end was trimmed by 4 bases and the J gene end by 8 bases; junction bases not matched to a gene: 7. From germline, CDR1 is LGHDT and CDR2 YNNKEL (reference sequence). CDR3 DNA sequence: TGTGCCAGCAGCCCGGAGGGGGCTGGGGGCTACACCTTC. This sequence encodes CASSPEGAGGYTF.